This TCR beta chain was captured in a study of shared clonotypes between healthy human individuals. When replicate PCRs were run on unsorted PBMC, they used around 0.3 ug DNA, 25,000 to 35,000 T cell genomes. Source study methods: ImmunoSEQ only sent back junction sequences with no quality scores, so filtering was done differently. The method was immunoSEQ multiplex PCR; TCRdb's version includes in-frame clones alone and lacks a portion of them. The V and J calls and clone size are taken from that table; D and trimming were inferred from the DNA. The sample consists of hundreds of thousands of clones, roughly 77% of them appearing once. Healthy HIV-negative adults with no recent acute infections or vaccinations were recruited as donors. This CDR3 has 14 amino acids. The V gene lost 7 bases and the J gene lost 0 bases, with 14 bases spanning the gap. Germline assignment: CDR1 SQVTM and CDR2 ANQGSEA.

The TCR was taken from a woman aged 40-49 years in good health. Some clones in this sample may be carry-over from other donors' samples. The V call is TRBV29-1, the J call TRBJ2-3; D is unresolved. Sequencing was carried out using PBMCs. The CDR3 DNA is TGCAGCGCCTCGACTGGGCAAAGCACAGATACGCAGTATTTT. This encodes CSASTGQSTDTQYF.